This T cell receptor (beta chain) is drawn from a study of cytomegalovirus exposure and HLA in healthy donors. Background on the study: Ancestry clustering placed 81% of over 300 genotyped donors in the Caucasian-associated cluster.

Donors showed nominal health when sampled, although they likely had unrecorded immune exposures. Amplification used 60 Vbeta primers and 13 Jbeta primers. Using immunoSEQ multiplex PCR, the repertoire was profiled, and TCRdb retains in-frame clones only, with some absent. The sample consists of under 200,000 clones, about 78% of them appearing once. Findings of the study overall: DRB1 had the most TCR associations and HLA-C the fewest, a later analysis found, with rates varying by HLA locus. A missense variant in DCLRE1C was later tied to TCR beta V- and J-gene trimming.

As to this clone: Its antigen is unknown.

CDR1 is SGHTA, CDR2 FQGNSA, per germline. The CDR3 has 15 amino acids. V was pared by 2 bases and J by 5 bases, with 12 bases between. The TCR comes from a man aged 60 to 69 in good health and CMV-seronegative. The chain combines TRBV7-2 with TRBJ2-2, with no clear D. The source material was PBMCs. The CDR3 bases are TGTGCCAGCAGCTTACGGAGAGAAGGTACCGGGGAGCTGTTTTTT. As protein: CASSLRREGTGELFF. Combining the CDR3 with reference TRBV7-2 and TRBJ2-2 gives the whole variable domain GAGVSQSPSNKVTEKGKDVELRCDPISGHTALYWYRQSLGQGLEFLIYFQGNSAPDKSGLPSDRFSAERTGGSVSTLTIQRTQQEDSAVYLCASSLRREGTGELFFGEGSRLTVL.